Each of the 15 T cell receptor beta chains below was sequenced from the same sample in a study of vaccination and CD4 T cells after COVID-19. Sequenced with the Oncomine TCR Beta short-read assay was DNA taken from cultured CD4+ T cells. In TCRdb, the PCR reads were re-called with MiXCR into one record per CDR3 protein. Of 4,000 to 5,000 distinct CDR3 sequences listed, roughly a fifth are singletons. Their specific antigens are unknown. Sample treatment: roughly 10-day PBMC culture with coronavirus spike peptide pools or control peptides (ViraFEST assay). What was sequenced was CD4+ T cells from blood, cultured in vitro. Receptors originate from a human donor who had recovered from COVID-19.

In this sample, this clonotype turned up a few times. The rearrangement links TRBV10-1 to TRBJ1-1, with unresolved D. Germline CDR1 reads WNHNN; CDR2 reads SYGVQD (reference sequence). V lost 0 bases and J 5 bases, leaving 7 bases between the germline ends. The CDR3 length is 13 residues. The CDR3: CASSESLGTEAFF. CDR3 nucleotides: TGCGCCAGCAGTGAGTCTTTGGGAACTGAAGCTTTCTTT.

By sample fraction, this clonotype is medium-sized. The V call is TRBV16, the J call TRBJ1-2, with TRBD1 as a possible D gene (5 bases). Trimming took off 0 bases at V and 8 bases at J, with 10 bases between the two ends. CDR1 is KGHSY, CDR2 FQNENV, per germline. This CDR3 contains 13 residues. CDR3 in DNA: TGTGCCAGCAGCCAATCCAGGGTAGAAGGCTACACCTTC. This codes for CASSQSRVEGYTF.

CDR3 nucleotide sequence: TGTGCCAGCAGCCAACAGAGAAACTATGGCTACACCTTC. This gives the protein CASSQQRNYGYTF. V and J are TRBV14 and TRBJ1-2; the D is unclear. V was pared by 2 bases and J by 2 bases, with 6 bases between. This CDR3 contains 13 residues. Looked up from germline, CDR1 is SGHDN and CDR2 is FVKESK.

This clonotype was detected only a few times. This rearrangement joins TRBV30 to TRBJ2-2; D not resolved. CDR1 is GTSNPN, CDR2 SVGIG, per germline (reference sequence). This CDR3 is built from 13 residues. Trimming stripped 0 bases from V and 8 bases from J, with 10 bases between. In nucleotides, the CDR3 is TGTGCCTGGAGTGTAAGATCCCGGGGGGAGCTGTTTTTT. Translating it yields CAWSVRSRGELFF.

The chain carries TRBV6-1 and TRBJ2-1; a weak D match, TRBD1 (5 bases). V gave up 6 bases and J gave up 2 bases, with 14 bases separating them. CDR3 size: 15 residues. Germline loops: CDR1 MNHNS, CDR2 SASEGT. The CDR3 DNA sequence: TGTGCCAGCAGATTACAGGTGGCCCCCTACAATGAGCAGTTCTTC. It yields the protein CASRLQVAPYNEQFF.

The chain is built from TRBV7-8 and TRBJ2-3, with 8 nucleotides matching TRBD2. The CDR3 is made up of 13 amino acids. The germline gives CDR1 SGHVS, CDR2 FQNEAQ. J lost 12 bases, V lost 6 bases, and 11 bases had no gene match. DNA for the CDR3: TGTGCCAGCAGTAACATCGCGGGGGGCGGTCAGTATTTT. Translation gives CASSNIAGGGQYF.

This clonotype was seen a single time. This chain connects TRBV5-1 to TRBJ1-6; TRBD1 matches 7 bases. Per germline, CDR1 SGHRS and CDR2 YFSETQ. The CDR3 length is 15 residues. V was clipped by 3 bases and J by 0 bases; unmatched bases: 0. CDR3 in amino acids: CASSWDSSYNSPLHF. The CDR3 nucleotides read TGCGCCAGCAGCTGGGACAGCTCCTATAATTCACCCCTCCACTTT.

Details on this clonotype: A much larger clone differs from this one at a single base, so this may be a read error. The J gene is TRBJ1-1, the V gene TRBV12-3 or TRBV12-4; D unresolved. The CDR3 loop spans 11 amino acids. For the CDR3, the DNA is TGTGTCAGCAGTTTCGAGAACGTAGCTTTCTTT. Translated, it gives CVSSFENVAFF.

This chain connects TRBV19 to TRBJ2-3; a weak D match, TRBD2 (6 bases). With 4 bases removed from V and 4 bases from J, the gap between germline ends came to 9 bases. Germline-derived CDR1 and CDR2 are LNHDA and SQIVND (reference sequence). The CDR3 is 13 residues long. The CDR3 DNA is TGTGCCAGTAGTAGCTGGAGGGCAGATACGCAGTATTTT. As protein: CASSSWRADTQYF. The variable domain in full, completed from reference TRBV19 and TRBJ2-3, reads DGGITQSPKYLFRKEGQNVTLSCEQNLNHDAMYWYRQDPGQGLRLIYYSQIVNDFQKGDIAEGYSVSREKKESFPLTVTSAQKNPTAFYLCASSSWRADTQYFGPGTRLTVL.

About this clonotype itself: Here the CDR3 omits its conserved ending phenylalanine or tryptophan, so a read error is the likely source. V usage is TRBV19 and J usage is TRBJ2-7; TRBD1 agrees at 9 bases. J was trimmed by 1 base and V by 6 bases; bases with no gene match: 1. CDR1 and CDR2 (germline): LNHDA, SQIVND (reference sequence). The CDR3 spans 13 residues. The CDR3 sequence: CASRDRGSYEQYS. CDR3 coding DNA: TGTGCCAGTAGGGACAGGGGTTCCTACGAGCAGTACTCC.

The rearrangement joins TRBV3-1 to TRBJ2-2; D remains unclear. Per the germline V gene, CDR1 is LGHDT and CDR2 is YNNKEL (reference sequence). The CDR3 totals 14 residues. The V end was cut by 4 bases, the J end by 5 bases, with 11 bases between. This CDR3 reads CASSPRTLTGELFF. The CDR3 DNA follows: TGTGCCAGCAGCCCCCGGACCCTGACCGGGGAGCTGTTTTTT.

This clonotype is termed medium-sized. The V call is TRBV27, the J call TRBJ2-7; 8 nucleotides line up with TRBD1. The CDR3 runs to 17 residues. Trimming cost V 1 base and J 4 bases; bases outside gene matches: 12. Germline-derived CDR1 and CDR2 are MNHEY and SMNVEV (reference sequence). This chain's CDR3 is CASSLFIQGEMRYEQYF. The CDR3 nucleotides read TGTGCCAGCAGTTTATTCATACAGGGGGAAATGAGGTACGAGCAGTACTTC.

This clonotype has only a few counts. The CDR3 DNA sequence: TGCAGTGCCCGTTGGGGACAGAACTATGGCTACACCTTC. It yields the protein CSARWGQNYGYTF. The V and J genes are TRBV20-1 and TRBJ1-2, with 7 bases lining up with TRBD1. CDR1 and CDR2 (germline): DFQATT, SNEGSKA (reference sequence). The V segment lost 6 bases and the J segment 2 bases; nucleotides outside the gene matches: 6. CDR3 length: 13 residues.

Here the CDR3 DNA reads TGTGCCTGGAGCCAAAGGGGGGTTCCGTTCTTC. It is translated as CAWSQRGVPFF. This sequence joins TRBV30 and TRBJ2-1; either TRBD1 or TRBD2 may supply D (6 bases each). V was trimmed by 3 bases and J by 15 bases, leaving 15 bases between them. Germline V CDR1 and CDR2: GTSNPN, SVGIG (reference sequence). The CDR3 extends over 11 amino acids.

J is TRBJ1-1 and V is TRBV5-1, with D unresolved. Germline CDR1 and CDR2: SGHRS and YFSETQ. Trimming removed 3 bases at V and 1 base at J, with 10 bases between. The CDR3 spans 14 residues. CDR3 DNA: TGCGCCAGCAGCTCCTACGTTACGAACACTGAAGCTTTCTTT. This translates into CASSSYVTNTEAFF.